This T cell receptor beta chain was recovered during a study of T cell changes during pregnancy in multiple sclerosis. The method was immunoSEQ multiplex PCR; TCRdb's version includes in-frame clones alone and lacks a portion of them. The sample has about 88,000 clones; 92% are singletons. This CDR3 contains 15 residues. The germline V gene encodes CDR1 SGDLS and CDR2 YYNGEE. Trimming took 0 bases from V and 4 from J, leaving 14 bases between them. This TCR derives from a female donor with multiple sclerosis, enrolled in a pregnancy study. The sequences come from peripheral blood, collected in the first trimester of pregnancy. The chain combines TRBV9 with TRBJ2-7; D possibly corresponds to TRBD2 (5 bases). CDR3 sequence (DNA): TGTGCCAGCAGCGTAGGGATAGGGAGTTTGTACGAGCAGTACTTC. Its translation is CASSVGIGSLYEQYF.